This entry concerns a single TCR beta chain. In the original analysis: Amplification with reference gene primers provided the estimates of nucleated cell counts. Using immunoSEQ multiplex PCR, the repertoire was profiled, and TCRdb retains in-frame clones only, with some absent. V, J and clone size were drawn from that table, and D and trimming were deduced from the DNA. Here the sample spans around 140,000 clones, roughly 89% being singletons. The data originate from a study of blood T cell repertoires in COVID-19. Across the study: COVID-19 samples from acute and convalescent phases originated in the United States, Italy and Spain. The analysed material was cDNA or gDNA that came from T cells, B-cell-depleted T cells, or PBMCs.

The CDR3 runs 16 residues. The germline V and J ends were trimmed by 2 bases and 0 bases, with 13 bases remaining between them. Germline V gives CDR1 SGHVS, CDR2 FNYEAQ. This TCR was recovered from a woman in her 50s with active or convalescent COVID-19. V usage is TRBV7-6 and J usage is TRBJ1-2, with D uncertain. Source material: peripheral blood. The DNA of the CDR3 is TGTGCCAGCAGCTTATCAGGCAGCTCAGCTAACTATGGCTACACCTTC. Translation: CASSLSGSSANYGYTF.